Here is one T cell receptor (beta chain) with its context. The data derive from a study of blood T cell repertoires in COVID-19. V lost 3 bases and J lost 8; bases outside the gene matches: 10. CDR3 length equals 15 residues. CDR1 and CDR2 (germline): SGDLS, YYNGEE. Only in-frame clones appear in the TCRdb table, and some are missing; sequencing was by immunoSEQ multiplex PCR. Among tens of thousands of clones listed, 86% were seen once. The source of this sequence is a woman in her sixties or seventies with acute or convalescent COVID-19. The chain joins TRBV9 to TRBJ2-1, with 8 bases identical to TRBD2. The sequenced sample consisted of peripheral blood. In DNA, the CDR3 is TGTGCCAGCAGCGGGGGACTAGGATTGGGTGATGAGCAGTTCTTC. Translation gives CASSGGLGLGDEQFF.